This T cell receptor beta chain was identified in a study of cytomegalovirus exposure and HLA in healthy donors. The PCR was carried out with 60 Vbeta primers and 13 Jbeta primers. Sequencing was performed with immunoSEQ multiplex PCR; in TCRdb, only in-frame clones are kept and a portion is missing. The table shows about 160,000 clones, with roughly 80% occurring only once. V shed 2 bases and J 7 bases; nucleotides not matched to a gene: 8. The CDR3 loop spans 15 amino acids. Germline loops: CDR1 SGHTA, CDR2 FQGNSA. The clonotype originates from a young man in good health and CMV-seropositive. Sequencing was done on a sample of PBMCs. The chain employs TRBV7-2 and TRBJ2-3; TRBD2 agrees at 8 bases. The CDR3 region is CASSLSPTSGYTQYF. CDR3 DNA: TGTGCCAGCAGCTTATCCCCCACTAGCGGATATACGCAGTATTTT.